This T cell receptor (beta chain) was identified in a study of blood T cell repertoires in COVID-19. Background on the study: Researchers got acute and convalescent COVID-19 samples from the United States, Italy and Spain. In each case, the material was cDNA or gDNA derived from T cells, B-cell-depleted T cells, or PBMCs.

Original data processing: Amplification with reference gene primers provided the estimates of nucleated cell counts. Clones were read by immunoSEQ multiplex PCR, and TCRdb kept only the in-frame ones, dropping some. Clone size and V and J calls were adopted from that table, with D and trimming inferred from the DNA. Of some 670,000 clones in the sample, over 80% were seen once. The germline CDR1 and CDR2 sequences are MRHNA and SNTAGT. Trimming pared 3 bases from V and 7 bases from J, leaving 13 bases between. The CDR3 totals 15 residues. Sequenced material: peripheral blood. The receptor's source is a woman in her late teens or twenties with acute or convalescent COVID-19. V usage is TRBV6-4 and J usage is TRBJ1-6; weak D call: TRBD1 (5 bases). Here the CDR3 reads CASSEEPGLNSPLHF. The CDR3 DNA reads TGTGCCAGCAGTGAGGAACCGGGACTCAATTCACCCCTCCACTTT.